This is a list of T cell receptor beta chains from one sample in a study of cytomegalovirus exposure and HLA in healthy donors. The data were produced by immunoSEQ multiplex PCR, yet TCRdb's version contains in-frame clones alone and is incomplete. The sample yields roughly 120,000 clones, 70% to 85% seen once. The sequenced material came from PBMCs. Receptors were obtained from a man aged 50-60 years in good health and CMV-seropositive. The CDR3 runs from the conserved cysteine through the conserved F or W. D genes are given only for firm matches. A clone size is listed for some rows: how often the clone was seen (once, few, many), or a class if it is expanded.

abundance: .
j_gene: TRBJ2-1
v_gene: TRBV7-2
d_gene: TRBD2
CDR3nt: TGTGCCAGCAACTGGCTGGGGAGGGGCTACAATGAGCAGTTCTTC
CDR3aa: CASNWLGRGYNEQFF

abundance: .
j_gene: TRBJ2-3
v_gene: TRBV9
d_gene: TRBD1
CDR3nt: TGTGCCGGCAGCCCCTGGGACAGGGGGACAGATACGCAGTATTTT
CDR3aa: CAGSPWDRGTDTQYF

abundance: .
j_gene: TRBJ2-1
v_gene: TRBV18
d_gene: TRBD2
CDR3nt: TGTGCCAGCTCACCACCTAGCGGGGGGGTCTATGAGCAGTTCTTC
CDR3aa: CASSPPSGGVYEQFF

abundance: .
j_gene: TRBJ1-5
v_gene: TRBV10-3
d_gene: TRBD1
CDR3nt: TGTGCCATCAGGGGGGACAGGGAGAATCAGCCCCAGCATTTT
CDR3aa: CAIRGDRENQPQHF

abundance: .
j_gene: TRBJ1-1
v_gene: TRBV11-2
d_gene: .
CDR3nt: TGTGCCAGCAGCTTTCGGGGGACCGAGGAAGCTTTCTTT
CDR3aa: CASSFRGTEEAFF

abundance: .
j_gene: TRBJ2-1
v_gene: TRBV12-5
d_gene: TRBD1
CDR3nt: TGTGCTAGTGGTTTGGTGGTTGGGACAGTCTACAATGAGCAGTTCTTC
CDR3aa: CASGLVVGTVYNEQFF

abundance: .
j_gene: TRBJ2-7
v_gene: TRBV4-1
d_gene: TRBD2
CDR3nt: TGCGCCAGCAGCCGGACTAGCGGGAGGAGATCCTACGAGCAGTACTTC
CDR3aa: CASSRTSGRRSYEQYF

abundance: .
j_gene: TRBJ2-2
v_gene: TRBV4-3
d_gene: .
CDR3nt: TGCGCCAGCAGCCAAGATGTACATACCGGGGAGCTGTTTTTT
CDR3aa: CASSQDVHTGELFF

abundance: .
j_gene: TRBJ2-7
v_gene: TRBV19
d_gene: .
CDR3nt: TGTGCCAGTAGTCTCGGGCCACGGGAACAGCAGTACTTC
CDR3aa: CASSLGPREQQYF

abundance: .
j_gene: TRBJ1-4
v_gene: TRBV28
d_gene: TRBD1
CDR3nt: TGTGCCAGCAGTTTGGACAGGGGGCGCAGGGGTAATGAAAAACTGTTTTTT
CDR3aa: CASSLDRGRRGNEKLFF

abundance: few
j_gene: TRBJ1-6
v_gene: TRBV28
d_gene: TRBD1
CDR3nt: TGTGCCAGCAGCGCCGGGACAGGGCATAATTCACCCCTCCACTTT
CDR3aa: CASSAGTGHNSPLHF

abundance: .
j_gene: TRBJ2-1
v_gene: TRBV7-3
d_gene: .
CDR3nt: TGTGCCAGCAGCGCCCCGGGACTGGGTTACAATGAGCAGTTCTTC
CDR3aa: CASSAPGLGYNEQFF

abundance: .
j_gene: TRBJ2-5
v_gene: TRBV4-2
d_gene: TRBD2
CDR3nt: TGTGCCAGCAGCCATGCGGGAGCTCGGGAGACCCAGTACTTC
CDR3aa: CASSHAGARETQYF

abundance: .
j_gene: TRBJ2-3
v_gene: TRBV6-5
d_gene: TRBD1
CDR3nt: TGTGCCAGCACCAACAATTTACAGGGGTCGCAGTATTTT
CDR3aa: CASTNNLQGSQYF

abundance: .
j_gene: TRBJ2-3
v_gene: TRBV6-5
d_gene: TRBD2
CDR3nt: TGTGCCAGCACTCGGACTAGCGGATCCACAGATACGCAGTATTTT
CDR3aa: CASTRTSGSTDTQYF

abundance: once
j_gene: TRBJ2-1
v_gene: TRBV9
d_gene: TRBD2
CDR3nt: TGTGCCAGCAGCGTAGCTAGCGGGGGTTTTTACAATGAGCAGTTCTTC
CDR3aa: CASSVASGGFYNEQFF

abundance: .
j_gene: TRBJ2-7
v_gene: TRBV5-1
d_gene: .
CDR3nt: TGCGCCAGCGGCCAAGGTGGGGGGTCCTACGAGCAGTACTTC
CDR3aa: CASGQGGGSYEQYF

abundance: few
j_gene: TRBJ1-1
v_gene: TRBV28
d_gene: TRBD1
CDR3nt: TGTGCCAGCAGTCGGACAGGGGGCGAGAACACTGAAGCTTTCTTT
CDR3aa: CASSRTGGENTEAFF